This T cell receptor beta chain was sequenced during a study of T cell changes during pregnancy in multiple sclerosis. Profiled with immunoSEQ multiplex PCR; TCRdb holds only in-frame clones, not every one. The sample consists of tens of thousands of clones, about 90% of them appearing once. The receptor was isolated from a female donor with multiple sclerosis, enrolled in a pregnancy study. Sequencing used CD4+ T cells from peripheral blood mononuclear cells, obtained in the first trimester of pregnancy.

The CDR3 nucleotides read TGTGCCAGTAGTATCAGGGCAGGGGCTGGAAGCAATCAGCCCCAGCATTTT. It codes for CASSIRAGAGSNQPQHF. The chain has TRBV19 and TRBJ1-5, with D perhaps TRBD1 (6 bases). Looked up from germline, CDR1 is LNHDA and CDR2 is SQIVND (reference sequence). V gave up 3 bases and J gave up 1 base, with 16 bases separating them. This CDR3 region has 17 residues.